Listed below are T cell receptor beta chains from one sample, sequenced in a study of graft-versus-host responses after intestinal transplantation. The antigens for these receptors are not known. Method: immunoSEQ multiplex PCR; TCRdb's copy keeps in-frame clones and lacks some. Of about 96,000 clones detected, about 93% appear once; the ten largest clones hold 0.15% to 0.2%. Specimen: unstimulated CD4+ T cells sorted from spleen or lymph node cells, collected before intestinal transplant. These receptors were collected from a human donor who received an intestinal transplant. Both conserved end residues are part of each CDR3. A D gene is named only where the DNA matches it firmly. A row's size may be missing; if present it is once, few, many or a size class.

J,size,V,D,CDR3,DNA
TRBJ1-6,-,TRBV7-6,-,CASSLAVQSPLHF,TGTGCCAGCAGCTTAGCGGTACAGTCACCCCTCCACTTT
TRBJ1-2,-,TRBV5-4,TRBD1,CASSLVQGAKDGYTF,TGTGCCAGCAGCTTGGTACAGGGGGCTAAGGATGGCTACACCTTC
TRBJ2-3,-,TRBV7-9,TRBD2,CASSRAGTSDSDTQYF,TGTGCCAGCAGCCGGGCCGGGACTAGCGACTCAGATACGCAGTATTTT
TRBJ2-3,-,TRBV6-5,TRBD1,CASSSDRGTDTQYF,TGTGCCAGCAGTAGTGACAGGGGTACAGATACGCAGTATTTT
TRBJ1-4,-,TRBV6-1,-,CASRGTGGEKLFF,TGTGCCAGCAGGGGTACAGGTGGGGAAAAACTGTTTTTT
TRBJ1-3,-,TRBV30,-,CAWSPRGSGNTIYF,TGTGCCTGGAGTCCCCGGGGCTCTGGAAACACCATATATTTT
TRBJ2-5,-,TRBV30,-,CAWSNRVGIEETQYF,TGTGCCTGGAGTAACAGGGTCGGGATAGAGGAGACCCAGTACTTC
TRBJ1-5,-,TRBV19,-,CASTARGNQPQHF,TGTGCCAGTACCGCGCGGGGCAATCAGCCCCAGCATTTT
TRBJ2-7,-,TRBV30,TRBD1,CAWSDRGYEQYF,TGTGCCTGGAGTGACAGGGGCTACGAGCAGTACTTC
TRBJ2-5,-,TRBV5-5,-,CASSLGGGETQYF,TGTGCCAGCAGCTTAGGGGGGGGAGAGACCCAGTACTTC
TRBJ1-3,-,TRBV21-1,-,CASSLIASANTIYF,TGTGCCAGCAGTCTAATAGCCTCCGCAAACACCATATATTTT
TRBJ2-5,-,TRBV18,TRBD2,CASSPRLAGEETQYF,TGTGCCAGCTCACCACGACTAGCGGGAGAAGAGACCCAGTACTTC
TRBJ1-4,once,TRBV30,-,CACYRVTNEKLFF,TGTGCCTGCTACAGGGTAACTAATGAAAAACTGTTTTTT
TRBJ2-1,-,TRBV19,TRBD2,CASSIGGGGNSYNEQFF,TGTGCCAGTAGTATAGGGGGCGGGGGAAACTCCTACAATGAGCAGTTCTTC
TRBJ2-7,-,TRBV6-5,-,CASSYDPVAYEQYF,TGTGCCAGCAGTTACGATCCCGTGGCTTACGAGCAGTACTTC
TRBJ1-1,-,TRBV5-1,TRBD1,CASSSGQGGTEAFF,TGCGCCAGCAGCTCCGGACAGGGAGGGACTGAAGCTTTCTTT
TRBJ2-7,-,TRBV7-2,TRBD1,CASSFTGTVTYEQYF,TGTGCCAGCAGCTTTACCGGGACAGTGACCTACGAGCAGTACTTC
TRBJ2-7,-,TRBV10-3,-,CAISGRRDEQYF,TGTGCCATCAGTGGTAGGAGGGACGAGCAGTACTTC
TRBJ1-6,-,TRBV19,-,CASSPTAASSYNSPLHF,TGTGCCAGTAGTCCGACAGCAGCAAGCTCCTATAATTCACCCCTCCACTTT
TRBJ2-7,-,TRBV6-5,-,CASSYSTLGTTYEQYF,TGTGCCAGCAGTTACTCGACCCTCGGGACAACTTACGAGCAGTACTTC
TRBJ1-4,-,TRBV7-9,-,CASSLTATNEKLFF,TGTGCCAGCAGCCTGACAGCAACTAATGAAAAACTGTTTTTT